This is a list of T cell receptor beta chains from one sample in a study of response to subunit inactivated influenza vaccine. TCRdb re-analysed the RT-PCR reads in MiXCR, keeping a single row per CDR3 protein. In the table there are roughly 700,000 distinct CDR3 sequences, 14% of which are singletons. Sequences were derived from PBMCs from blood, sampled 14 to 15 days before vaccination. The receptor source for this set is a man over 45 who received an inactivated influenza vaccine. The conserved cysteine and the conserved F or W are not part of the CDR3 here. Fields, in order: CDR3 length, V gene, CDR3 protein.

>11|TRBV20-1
SAIGDSNQPQH
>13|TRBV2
ASRRTSGGDNEQF
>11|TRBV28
ASSPLRVHEQY
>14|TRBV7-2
ASSLGGTGGSSPLH
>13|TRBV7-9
ASSPLQGRRETQY
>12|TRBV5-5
ASSLADINTEAF
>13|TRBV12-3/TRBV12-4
ASSLEGVSENEQF
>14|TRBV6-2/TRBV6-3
ASSTSARLRADGYT
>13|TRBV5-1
ASSPTGIDGETQY
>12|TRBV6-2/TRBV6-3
ASRDAALNYGYT
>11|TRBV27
ASSWARGTEQY
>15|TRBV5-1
ASSSRLAGTGTDTQY
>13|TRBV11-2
ASSLTRDSQETQY
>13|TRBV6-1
ASRKRTGKNTEAF
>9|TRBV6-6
ASNGDGPLH
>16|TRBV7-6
ASSSDRGFSGGARTQY
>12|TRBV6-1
ASSAPGLEYEQY
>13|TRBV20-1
SATPPGQGKNEQF
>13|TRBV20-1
SAGDGVLAKNIQY
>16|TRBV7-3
ASSKSPGLAGLGNEQF
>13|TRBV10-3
AISEKYVSDQPQH
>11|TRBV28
ASSSPGEETQY
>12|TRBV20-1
SARLAGVPKEQY
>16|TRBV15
ATSTRTGARISNQPQH
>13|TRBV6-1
ASTSGGGGSNEQF
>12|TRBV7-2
ASSMDRVAGELF
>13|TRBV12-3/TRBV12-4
ASSLSGMRPETQY
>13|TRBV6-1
ASGDPGTGHNEQF
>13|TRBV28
ASSSGRASADEQF
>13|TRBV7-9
ASSLEDRASYEQY
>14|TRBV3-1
ASSQAGRANTGELF
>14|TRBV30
AWSPTGTGPWYEQY
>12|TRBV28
ASAGSIGTGELF
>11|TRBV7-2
ASSDDRSYGYT
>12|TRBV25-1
AAGGSGNTDTQY
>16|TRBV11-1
ASSLILVIGGPGETQY
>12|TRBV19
ASSIVEGNQPQH
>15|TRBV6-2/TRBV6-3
ASSSPGGTGDFNEQF
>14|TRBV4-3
ASSLRLRDRSYEQY
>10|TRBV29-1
SVGHLGETQY
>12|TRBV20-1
SASRLGGTDEQF
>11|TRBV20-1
SAPQGVNEKLF